These T cell receptor beta chains were read from a single sample in a study of human T cells and chemical hapten exposure. In TCRdb, the RACE reads were re-called with MiXCR into one record per CDR3 protein. The repertoire has under 150,000 distinct CDR3 sequences, roughly 12% of them found once; the top ten carry 1.4%. The sequencing used whole blood, collected in connection with sensitization to the hapten diphenylcyclopropenone (DPC). These receptors all stem from a woman aged 45 to 65 with alopecia areata. Some clones in this sample may be carry-over from other donors' samples. CDR3s include the opening cysteine and the closing phenylalanine or tryptophan. The D gene is left open where the match is weak. Clone size is given for some rows only: seen once, a few or many times, or a class if the clone is expanded.

D,V,size,J,CDR3,DNA
.,TRBV29-1,.,TRBJ1-1,CSVRAQGAEAFF,TGCAGCGTTCGGGCCCAGGGCGCTGAAGCTTTCTTT
.,TRBV4-3,.,TRBJ2-4,CASSQGVPASIQYF,TGCGCCAGCAGCCAAGGAGTTCCAGCAAGCATTCAGTACTTC
.,TRBV7-7,few,TRBJ2-7,CASSLSPDSYEQYF,TGTGCTAGCAGCTTATCTCCCGACTCCTACGAGCAGTACTTC
.,TRBV7-9,many,TRBJ2-7,CASSPEGLGEQYF,TGTGCCAGCAGCCCTGAGGGGCTGGGCGAGCAGTACTTC
.,TRBV28,.,TRBJ1-5,CASSWDSPQHF,TGTGCCAGCAGTTGGGATTCGCCCCAGCATTTT
.,TRBV20-1,.,TRBJ1-2,CSARATEGFYGYTF,TGCAGTGCTAGAGCCACGGAGGGGTTCTATGGCTACACCTTC
.,TRBV6-6,few,TRBJ2-7,CASGVYEQYF,TGTGCCAGCGGGGTCTACGAGCAGTACTTC
.,TRBV28,.,TRBJ1-1,CASSLFREAFF,TGTGCCAGCAGTTTATTTCGAGAAGCTTTCTTT
.,TRBV28,few,TRBJ2-7,CASKSNRRGSHEQYF,TGTGCCAGCAAGAGTAACAGGCGAGGGAGCCACGAGCAGTACTTC
.,TRBV5-1,few,TRBJ1-4,CASNSRGPNEKLFF,TGCGCCAGCAACTCGCGGGGGCCTAATGAAAAACTGTTTTTT
TRBD1,TRBV6-6,many,TRBJ1-5,CASSYSGRGNNQPQHF,TGTGCCAGCAGTTACTCCGGCAGGGGGAACAATCAGCCCCAGCATTTT
.,TRBV3-1,few,TRBJ1-2,CASSQDRERNGYTF,TGTGCCAGCAGCCAAGACAGGGAGAGAAATGGCTACACCTTC
.,TRBV11-2,.,TRBJ2-7,CASSWEGPEQYF,TGTGCCAGCAGCTGGGAAGGACCCGAGCAGTACTTC
.,TRBV7-6,.,TRBJ2-7,CASSTPVGTATYEQYF,TGTGCCAGCAGCACACCCGTCGGGACCGCCACCTACGAGCAGTACTTC
.,TRBV3-1,many,TRBJ2-7,CASSHRGLSYEQYF,TGTGCCAGCAGCCACAGAGGTCTCTCCTACGAGCAGTACTTC
.,TRBV7-9,many,TRBJ1-5,CASSLEGERPQHF,TGTGCCAGCAGCTTAGAGGGCGAGCGGCCCCAGCATTTT
TRBD1,TRBV28,.,TRBJ2-7,CASSFAGGYEQYF,TGTGCCAGCAGTTTTGCAGGGGGTTACGAGCAGTACTTC
TRBD2,TRBV12-3/TRBV12-4,many,TRBJ2-1,CASSPNWGSGSFLDNEQFF,TGTGCCAGCAGCCCTAATTGGGGTAGCGGGAGTTTTTTGGACAATGAGCAGTTCTTC
.,TRBV2,many,TRBJ2-1,CASGVYNEQFF,TGTGCCAGCGGGGTCTACAATGAGCAGTTCTTC
TRBD1,TRBV20-1,many,TRBJ2-1,CSATGDRVNEQFF,TGCAGTGCTACCGGGGACAGGGTAAATGAGCAGTTCTTC
.,TRBV3-1,few,TRBJ2-7,CASSQGVNSYEQYF,TGTGCCAGCAGCCAGGGAGTAAACTCCTACGAGCAGTACTTC
TRBD2,TRBV29-1,few,TRBJ2-1,CSVSGGTYNEQFF,TGCAGCGTCAGCGGGGGCACCTACAATGAGCAGTTCTTC
.,TRBV7-9,many,TRBJ1-1,CASSKGEWGAGEAFF,TGTGCCAGCAGCAAAGGCGAATGGGGCGCGGGGGAAGCTTTCTTT
TRBD1,TRBV29-1,many,TRBJ2-7,CSVVVGEGQGAYEQYF,TGCAGCGTTGTTGTCGGTGAGGGACAGGGGGCCTACGAGCAGTACTTC
TRBD1,TRBV7-2,few,TRBJ2-3,CASSLAHPGQGGTDTQYF,TGTGCCAGCAGCTTAGCTCATCCGGGACAGGGAGGAACAGATACGCAGTATTTT
.,TRBV21-1,.,TRBJ2-7,CASSKQSPYEQYF,TGTGCCAGCAGCAAGCAGAGCCCCTACGAGCAGTACTTC
TRBD2,TRBV28,few,TRBJ2-1,CVSRIAGGLDSEQFF,TGTGTCAGTCGAATAGCGGGGGGACTTGATTCTGAGCAGTTCTTC
.,TRBV29-1,many,TRBJ2-1,CSVARDPRWNEQFF,TGCAGCGTTGCCCGGGACCCCCGCTGGAATGAGCAGTTCTTC
.,TRBV2,.,TRBJ2-1,CASRDDSSYNEQFF,TGTGCCAGCAGAGACGATAGCTCCTACAATGAGCAGTTCTTC
.,TRBV7-2,many,TRBJ1-2,CASSLGSAGSIEGYTF,TGTGCCAGCAGCTTGGGGAGCGCGGGATCGATAGAGGGCTACACCTTC
.,TRBV7-9,few,TRBJ2-7,CASSLTTGLVEQYF,TGTGCCAGCAGCTTAACTACAGGGCTGGTCGAGCAGTACTTC
.,TRBV27,.,TRBJ1-4,CASSWAGNYEKLFF,TGTGCCAGCAGTTGGGCGGGCAATTATGAAAAACTGTTTTTT
.,TRBV7-6,.,TRBJ2-7,CASSLAGGAYEQYF,TGTGCCAGCAGCTTAGCTGGGGGAGCCTACGAGCAGTACTTC
.,TRBV7-2,many,TRBJ2-3,CASSTGGLAPDTQYF,TGTGCCAGCAGCACTGGTGGGCTAGCTCCAGATACGCAGTATTTT
TRBD1,TRBV28,few,TRBJ1-2,CASSLGQGLGGYTF,TGTGCCAGCAGTCTGGGACAGGGACTTGGCGGCTACACCTTC
.,TRBV28,.,TRBJ1-2,CASSRWLQENGYTF,TGTGCCAGCAGCCGATGGCTACAGGAGAATGGCTACACCTTC
.,TRBV6-2/TRBV6-3,many,TRBJ2-6,CASSPEAYSGANVLTF,TGTGCCAGCAGTCCCGAGGCCTACTCTGGGGCCAACGTCCTGACTTTC
.,TRBV18,.,TRBJ1-4,CASSPLGVNEKLFF,TGTGCCAGCTCACCACTCGGGGTTAATGAAAAACTGTTTTTT
TRBD1,TRBV12-3/TRBV12-4,few,TRBJ1-2,CASSPGQGMEGYTF,TGTGCCAGCAGCCCCGGACAGGGAATGGAAGGCTACACCTTC
TRBD1,TRBV7-6,few,TRBJ2-1,CASSLEDGRGHEQFF,TGTGCCAGCAGCTTAGAAGATGGCAGGGGGCATGAGCAGTTCTTC
TRBD2,TRBV9,many,TRBJ2-3,CASSVGGGGFGDYPLMDTQYF,TGTGCCAGCAGCGTAGGTGGCGGGGGATTCGGGGACTACCCCCTTATGGATACGCAGTATTTT
.,TRBV5-8,few,TRBJ2-7,CASSPGDFSYEQYF,TGTGCCAGCAGCCCAGGGGACTTCTCCTACGAGCAGTACTTC
.,TRBV27,.,TRBJ1-3,CASMDAVGIGNTIYF,TGTGCCAGCATGGACGCGGTGGGGATAGGAAACACCATATATTTT